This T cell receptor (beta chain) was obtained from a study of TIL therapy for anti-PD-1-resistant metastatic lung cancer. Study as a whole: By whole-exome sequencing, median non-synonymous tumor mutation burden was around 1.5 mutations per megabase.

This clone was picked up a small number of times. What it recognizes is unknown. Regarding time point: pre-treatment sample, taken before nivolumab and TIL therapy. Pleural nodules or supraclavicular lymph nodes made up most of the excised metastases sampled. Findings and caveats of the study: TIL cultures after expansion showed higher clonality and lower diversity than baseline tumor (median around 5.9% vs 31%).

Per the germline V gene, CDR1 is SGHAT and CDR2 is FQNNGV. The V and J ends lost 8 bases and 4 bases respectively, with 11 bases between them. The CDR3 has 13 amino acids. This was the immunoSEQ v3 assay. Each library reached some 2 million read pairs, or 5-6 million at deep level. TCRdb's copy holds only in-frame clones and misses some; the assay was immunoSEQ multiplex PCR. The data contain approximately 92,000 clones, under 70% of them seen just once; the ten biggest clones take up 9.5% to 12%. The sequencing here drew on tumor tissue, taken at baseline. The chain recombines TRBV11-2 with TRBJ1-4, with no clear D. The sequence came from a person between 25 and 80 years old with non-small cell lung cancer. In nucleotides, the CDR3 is TGTGCCAGCTCGAGGGAGTATAATGAAAAACTGTTTTTT. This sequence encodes CASSREYNEKLFF.